This is a list of T cell receptor beta chains from one sample in a study of T cell responses to AZD1222 COVID-19 vaccine. Repertoires were generated with immunoSEQ multiplex PCR, while TCRdb's copy carries only in-frame clones and drops some. This sample has roughly 140,000 clones; around 90% occur once, and the top ten carry roughly 5%. The sample here was peripheral blood, taken on day 0 of AZD1222 vaccination. These receptors were obtained from an adult in good health. Each CDR3 is given with its conserved first and last residue. Fields, in order: clone size, D gene, J gene, V gene, CDR3 DNA, CDR3 protein. A D gene is named only where the DNA matches it firmly. Size is omitted from some rows. Given values are once, few, many or a class for expanded clones.

clone size: once
D gene: .
J gene: TRBJ2-1
V gene: TRBV7-3
CDR3 DNA: TGTGCCAGCAGCCCCCTCCCTTGGGATGAGCAGTTCTTC
CDR3 protein: CASSPLPWDEQFF

clone size: few
D gene: .
J gene: TRBJ2-5
V gene: TRBV3-1/TRBV3-2
CDR3 DNA: TGTGCCAGCAGCCAAGGTGGAATAACTGAAGAGACCCAGTACTTC
CDR3 protein: CASSQGGITEETQYF

clone size: few
D gene: .
J gene: TRBJ2-1
V gene: TRBV6-2/TRBV6-3
CDR3 DNA: TGTGCCAGCAGCCTTTTCGGAGGGGCCAACAATGAGCAGTTCTTC
CDR3 protein: CASSLFGGANNEQFF

clone size: .
D gene: .
J gene: TRBJ2-7
V gene: TRBV6-2/TRBV6-3
CDR3 DNA: TGTGCCAGCAGTTACAAAAGCGAGTCCTACGAGCAGTACTTC
CDR3 protein: CASSYKSESYEQYF

clone size: .
D gene: .
J gene: TRBJ2-3
V gene: TRBV7-9
CDR3 DNA: TGTGCCAGCAGCGGGTTGGACAGCACAGATACGCAGTATTTT
CDR3 protein: CASSGLDSTDTQYF

clone size: .
D gene: TRBD1
J gene: TRBJ1-5
V gene: TRBV2
CDR3 DNA: TGTGCCAGCGCTATGGGACAGTCTAGCAATCAGCCCCAGCATTTT
CDR3 protein: CASAMGQSSNQPQHF

clone size: once
D gene: .
J gene: TRBJ1-2
V gene: TRBV28
CDR3 DNA: TGTGCCAGCAGTTCACCGCCCGACAGGAGGGACTATGGCTACACCTTC
CDR3 protein: CASSSPPDRRDYGYTF

clone size: few
D gene: .
J gene: TRBJ1-6
V gene: TRBV18
CDR3 DNA: TGTGCCAGTACTGGTCGCTCCTATAATTCACCCCTCCACTTT
CDR3 protein: CASTGRSYNSPLHF

clone size: .
D gene: .
J gene: TRBJ2-2
V gene: TRBV7-6
CDR3 DNA: TGTGCCAGCAGCCCCCTCGTCACAATGAACACCGGGGAGCTGTTTTTT
CDR3 protein: CASSPLVTMNTGELFF

clone size: .
D gene: TRBD2
J gene: TRBJ2-1
V gene: TRBV19
CDR3 DNA: TGTGCCAGTAGTATTACTAGCGGGAGTATCAATGAGCAGTTCTTC
CDR3 protein: CASSITSGSINEQFF

clone size: .
D gene: .
J gene: TRBJ1-4
V gene: TRBV28
CDR3 DNA: TGTGCCAGCCGGGGGGGGATTGAAGAAAAACTGTTTTTT
CDR3 protein: CASRGGIEEKLFF

clone size: .
D gene: .
J gene: TRBJ2-3
V gene: TRBV27
CDR3 DNA: TGTGCCAGCAGTTTATTAAGGGGTAGCACAGATACGCAGTATTTT
CDR3 protein: CASSLLRGSTDTQYF

clone size: .
D gene: TRBD1
J gene: TRBJ2-2
V gene: TRBV7-9
CDR3 DNA: TGTGCCAGCAGCCGGTGGACAGGCCCGAACACCGGGGAGCTGTTTTTT
CDR3 protein: CASSRWTGPNTGELFF

clone size: .
D gene: .
J gene: TRBJ2-3
V gene: TRBV7-2
CDR3 DNA: TGTGCCAGCAGCTTAGCTGCAGGGGGGTTTGATACGCAGTATTTT
CDR3 protein: CASSLAAGGFDTQYF

clone size: .
D gene: .
J gene: TRBJ2-3
V gene: TRBV7-9
CDR3 DNA: TGTGCCAGCAGCTTGGCCGGACGGTTTGAATCAGATACGCAGTATTTT
CDR3 protein: CASSLAGRFESDTQYF

clone size: .
D gene: TRBD1
J gene: TRBJ2-7
V gene: TRBV6-5
CDR3 DNA: TGTGCCAGCAGGCCTTACGGGACAGGGGTTCACGAGCAGTACTTC
CDR3 protein: CASRPYGTGVHEQYF

clone size: .
D gene: TRBD1
J gene: TRBJ2-7
V gene: TRBV7-9
CDR3 DNA: TGTGCCAGCAGCTTAGACAGGGGGAGATACGAGCAGTACTTC
CDR3 protein: CASSLDRGRYEQYF

clone size: .
D gene: TRBD2
J gene: TRBJ2-1
V gene: TRBV10-1
CDR3 DNA: TGCGCCAGCAGCTATTCTAGCGGGAGCTACAATGAGCAGTTCTTC
CDR3 protein: CASSYSSGSYNEQFF